This passage covers 32 T cell receptor beta chains from one sample sequenced in a study of OX40 agonist ivuxolimab in advanced cancers. This table comes from immunoSEQ multiplex PCR, and its TCRdb copy is limited to in-frame clones, with some not included. The sample holds fewer than 90,000 clones, approximately 86% seen once. This specimen consisted of CD4+ or CD8+ T cells sorted from blood, obtained in a trial of the OX40 agonist ivuxolimab. These receptors all come from an adult with an advanced solid tumor such as melanoma, head and neck, liver or kidney cancer.

The chain combines TRBV15 with TRBJ2-5; D is perhaps TRBD1 or TRBD2 (5 bases each). Germline CDR1 and CDR2: LNHNV and YYDKDF (reference sequence). The CDR3 covers 15 residues. V lost 2 bases to trimming and J lost 2 bases, with 12 bases between them. The CDR3 nucleotides read TGTGCCACCAGCAGAACCGGGACCCGTCAAGAGACCCAGTACTTC. The encoded protein is CATSRTGTRQETQYF.

The genes are TRBV28 and TRBJ1-2; the D gene is possibly TRBD1 (6 bases). This CDR3 region has 13 residues. The V and J ends lost 2 bases and 8 bases respectively, with 12 bases between them. Germline lookup yields CDR1 MDHEN and CDR2 SYDVKM. CDR3 bases: TGTGCCAGCAGTTTAGGACAGCCTCCGGGCTACACCTTC. The encoded protein is CASSLGQPPGYTF.

V usage is TRBV12-2 and J usage is TRBJ2-2; TRBD2 is the table's D call and was not checked against the DNA. TRBV12-2 is labeled a pseudogene. This CDR3 comprises 23 residues. The DNA of the CDR3 is TGTGCAAGTCGCTTAGCCGTGAGGAGACAGGTGGCCAGCGGGGGCCCGAACACCGGGGAGCTGTTTTTT. It is translated as CASRLAVRRQVASGGPNTGELFF.

The gene calls are TRBV19 and TRBJ1-1; D call uncertain. Germline V gene data show CDR1 as LNHDA and CDR2 as SQIVND (reference sequence). There are 11 residues in the CDR3. The V and J ends lost 7 bases and 3 bases respectively, with 6 bases between them. The chain's CDR3 is CASKRDTEAFF. Here the CDR3 DNA reads TGTGCCAGTAAAAGGGACACTGAAGCTTTCTTT. Full variable domain (remainder filled in from reference TRBV19 and TRBJ1-1): DGGITQSPKYLFRKEGQNVTLSCEQNLNHDAMYWYRQDPGQGLRLIYYSQIVNDFQKGDIAEGYSVSREKKESFPLTVTSAQKNPTAFYLCASKRDTEAFFGQGTRLTVV.

The sample holds a few counts of this clone. This chain links TRBV10-1 with TRBJ1-6; maybe TRBD1 (5 bases). The CDR3 runs 16 residues. The V and J ends lost 3 bases and 7 bases respectively, with 16 bases between them. Germline V gene sequence: CDR1 WNHNN, CDR2 SYGVQD (reference sequence). This chain's CDR3 is CASSDSGALGNSPLHF. CDR3 coding DNA: TGCGCCAGCAGTGATAGTGGGGCTTTAGGCAATTCACCCCTCCACTTT.

This clone was seen once. The chain recombines TRBV7-7 with TRBJ2-5; TRBD2 is a possible D gene (5 bases). The V gene lost 5 bases and the J gene lost 2 bases, with 6 bases spanning the gap. CDR3 length equals 12 residues. Germline CDR1 is SSHAT and CDR2 is FNYEAQ (reference sequence). The CDR3 region is CASSPGQETQYF. The CDR3 nucleotides read TGTGCCAGCAGCCCGGGACAAGAGACCCAGTACTTC.

The gene calls are TRBV5-1 and TRBJ2-1; 9 bases match TRBD1. The V gene's germline CDR1 is SGHRS and CDR2 YFSETQ. This CDR3 region has 14 residues. V gave up 2 bases and J gave up 7 bases; unmatched junction bases: 4. The CDR3 region is CASSFTGQGNEQFF. In nucleotides, the CDR3 is TGCGCCAGCAGCTTTACTGGACAGGGGAATGAGCAGTTCTTC.

This clone was detected once. CDR3 residues: CAIREGLQGRNEQFF. The CDR3 DNA reads as TGTGCCATCAGAGAAGGTCTACAGGGGAGGAATGAGCAGTTCTTC. The chain recombines TRBV10-3 with TRBJ2-1; a weak D match, TRBD1 (7 bases). CDR3 length: 15 residues. In germline, CDR1 is ENHRY, CDR2 SYGVKD. Trimming took 6 bases from V and 7 from J, leaving 19 bases between them.

The chain is built from TRBV5-6 and TRBJ1-2; a weak D match, TRBD1 (6 bases). The germline V and J ends were trimmed by 4 bases and 6 bases, with 13 bases remaining between them. The CDR3 is 13 amino acids. Germline assignment: CDR1 SGHDT and CDR2 YYEEEE. The CDR3 reads CASSPGQGHGYTF. As DNA, the CDR3 is TGTGCCAGCAGCCCAGGGCAGGGGCATGGCTACACCTTC.

The chain is built from TRBV27 and TRBJ1-5; a weak D match, TRBD1 (5 bases). Deletions cut 4 bases from V and 4 bases from J, with 14 bases between. This CDR3 has 15 amino acids. CDR1 is MNHEY and CDR2 is SMNVEV in the germline V gene (reference sequence). CDR3 in amino acids: CASSSSGWRNQPQHF. DNA for the CDR3: TGTGCCAGCAGTTCTTCAGGGTGGCGGAATCAGCCCCAGCATTTT.

The chain is built from TRBV5-1 and TRBJ2-5; TRBD1 aligns across 7 bases. The CDR3 contains 14 residues. CDR1 and CDR2 from the germline V gene are SGHRS and YFSETQ. J lost 0 bases, V lost 3 bases, and 2 bases had no gene match. The CDR3 coding sequence is TGCGCCAGCAGCTCGGGACAGAACCAAGAGACCCAGTACTTC. It codes for CASSSGQNQETQYF.

J is TRBJ2-1 and V is TRBV19; TRBD2 aligns across 10 bases. This CDR3 spans 13 amino acids. Germline V gives CDR1 LNHDA, CDR2 SQIVND (reference sequence). The junction had 6 bases not matched to a gene; V was cut back by 10 bases and J by 6 bases. The CDR3 spells CATERTSGNEQFF. The DNA for the CDR3 is TGTGCCACAGAACGGACTAGCGGCAATGAGCAGTTCTTC.

This sequence joins TRBV2 and TRBJ2-5, with D possibly TRBD1 on 6 matching bases. The CDR3 length is 13 residues. Trimming took 8 bases from V and 9 from J, leaving 19 bases between them. The germline V gene encodes CDR1 SNHLY and CDR2 FYNNEI. The CDR3: CASQGTYLSAQYF. CDR3 DNA sequence: TGTGCCAGCCAGGGGACATATCTATCGGCCCAGTACTTC.

CDR3 nucleotide sequence: TGTGCCAGCAGCTTAGGACTAGCGGGGGGGGATAATGACAATGAGCAGTTCTTC. It encodes CASSLGLAGGDNDNEQFF. The V call is TRBV7-2, the J call TRBJ2-1; TRBD2 matches at 14 bases. Germline values: CDR1 SGHTA, CDR2 FQGNSA. Trimming removed 1 base from V and 5 bases from J; junction bases left unmatched: 7. This CDR3 region has 18 residues.

This clone occurred once. The V gene is TRBV10-3, the J gene TRBJ2-5, with TRBD2 matching 13 bases. The germline V gene encodes CDR1 ENHRY and CDR2 SYGVKD. V dropped 8 bases and J dropped 5; count of bases not matched to a gene: 8. The CDR3 length is 15 residues. The CDR3 DNA sequence: TGTGCCATCGGCGGACTAGCGGGGGCCGTGGAGACCCAGTACTTC. This sequence encodes CAIGGLAGAVETQYF.

The chain recombines TRBV9 with TRBJ1-2; D remains unclear. V was shortened by 3 bases and J by 6 bases, with 9 bases between the two germline ends. Germline assignment: CDR1 SGDLS and CDR2 YYNGEE. The CDR3 is 12 residues long. Here the CDR3 reads CASSDQAHGYTF. In DNA form, the CDR3 reads TGTGCCAGCAGCGACCAGGCTCATGGCTACACCTTC. The full variable domain, completed using reference TRBV9 and TRBJ1-2, is DSGVTQTPKHLITATGQRVTLRCSPRSGDLSVYWYQQSLDQGLQFLIQYYNGEERAKGNILERFSAQQFPDLHSELNLSSLELGDSALYFCASSDQAHGYTFGSGTRLTVV.

Points on this clone: This same CDR3 is encoded by further DNA sequences in the sample. V usage is TRBV11-2 and J usage is TRBJ2-3, with 11 bases matching TRBD2. The CDR3 is 16 amino acids. Trimming took 4 bases from V and 5 from J; bases not matched to a gene: 8. Germline V gene data show CDR1 as SGHAT and CDR2 as FQNNGV. The CDR3: CASSWASGGIGDTQYF. CDR3 DNA: TGTGCCAGCAGCTGGGCTAGCGGGGGGATCGGAGATACGCAGTATTTT.

This clone was picked up one time. The rearrangement links TRBV5-6 to TRBJ1-6; a possible D gene is TRBD1 (5 bases). CDR1 and CDR2 (germline): SGHDT, YYEEEE. Trimming took 1 base from V and 7 from J, leaving 15 bases between them. The CDR3 covers 16 residues. CDR3 sequence reads: CASSLPGREWNSPLHF. CDR3 coding DNA: TGTGCCAGCAGCTTGCCCGGCAGGGAGTGGAATTCACCCCTCCACTTT.

The rearrangement links TRBV7-8 to TRBJ1-2, with 11 bases matching TRBD1. The V gene end was trimmed by 1 base and the J gene end by 7 bases; junction bases not matched to a gene: 20. Germline lookup yields CDR1 SGHVS and CDR2 FQNEAQ. The CDR3 totals 20 residues. The CDR3 region is CASSLEGRGQGAKRSAGYTF. The CDR3 DNA reads as TGTGCCAGCAGCTTAGAGGGGAGAGGACAGGGGGCAAAGAGGTCGGCTGGCTACACCTTC.

The chain recombines TRBV5-1 with TRBJ2-6; D is perhaps TRBD1 (7 bases). Per germline, CDR1 SGHRS and CDR2 YFSETQ. V was pared by 4 bases and J by 0 bases, with 26 bases between. The length of the CDR3 is 21 residues. The CDR3 is CASSKSGGVAQGNSGANVLTF. CDR3 coding DNA: TGCGCCAGCAGCAAGTCGGGCGGGGTGGCACAGGGGAACTCTGGGGCCAACGTCCTGACTTTC.

This sequence joins TRBV5-1 and TRBJ2-5, with 7 bases matching TRBD1. This CDR3 spans 14 amino acids. Germline V gene data show CDR1 as SGHRS and CDR2 as YFSETQ. V gave up 5 bases and J gave up 5 bases; unmatched junction bases: 9. This chain's CDR3 is CASSYEGAQETQYF. The CDR3 coding sequence is TGCGCCAGCAGTTATGAGGGGGCGCAGGAGACCCAGTACTTC.

The chain uses TRBV10-3 and TRBJ2-1; 11 bases map to TRBD1. The germline V gene has CDR1 ENHRY and CDR2 SYGVKD. This CDR3 has 15 amino acids. V lost 10 bases and J lost 7; bases outside the gene matches: 12. The chain's CDR3 is CASQTRDRGGNEQFF. The CDR3 nucleotides are TGTGCCAGTCAGACCCGGGACAGGGGGGGGAATGAGCAGTTCTTC.

The chain has TRBV5-1 and TRBJ2-5; D remains unclear. CDR1 SGHRS and CDR2 YFSETQ come from the germline V gene. With 4 bases removed from V and 1 base from J, the gap between germline ends came to 14 bases. CDR3 size: 15 residues. The CDR3 spells CASSPTPGSQETQYF. The CDR3 DNA sequence: TGCGCCAGCAGCCCAACTCCGGGCAGCCAAGAGACCCAGTACTTC. Together with reference TRBV5-1 and TRBJ2-5, the CDR3 gives the full variable domain: KAGVTQTPRYLIKTRGQQVTLSCSPISGHRSVSWYQQTPGQGLQFLFEYFSETQRNKGNFPGRFSGRQFSNSRSEMNVSTLELGDSALYLCASSPTPGSQETQYFGPGTRLLVL.

The rearrangement joins TRBV4-1 to TRBJ2-7; D gene ambiguous. Germline V gives CDR1 MGHRA, CDR2 YSYEKL. Trimming stripped 0 bases from V and 9 bases from J, with 15 bases between. The CDR3 covers 14 residues. For the CDR3, the DNA is TGCGCCAGCAGCCAAGATGGGCAGGCCACGACGCAGTACTTC. It is translated as CASSQDGQATTQYF.

V gene TRBV15 combines with J gene TRBJ2-5; the D is unclear. The CDR3 extends over 15 amino acids. From germline, CDR1 is LNHNV and CDR2 YYDKDF (reference sequence). V lost 1 base and J 3 bases, leaving 12 bases between the germline ends. The CDR3 DNA follows: TGTGCCACCAGCAGAGGTGGGATAGGGAAAGAGACCCAGTACTTC. Translating it yields CATSRGGIGKETQYF.

The chain couples TRBV7-2 to TRBJ1-2; D remains ambiguous. The V end lost 0 bases, the J end lost 0 bases, and 8 bases lay between the germline ends. This CDR3 is built from 15 residues. From germline, CDR1 is SGHTA and CDR2 FQGNSA. CDR3: CASSLALAANYGYTF. Here the CDR3 DNA reads TGTGCCAGCAGCTTAGCGCTGGCGGCTAACTATGGCTACACCTTC.

In DNA form, the CDR3 reads TGCAGTGCTCGCGGGGGAAACACCATATATTTT. Protein: CSARGGNTIYF. The V call is TRBV20-1, the J call TRBJ1-3; no definite D call. Trimming left V 5 bases short and J 4 bases short, with 6 bases between. Germline assignment: CDR1 DFQATT and CDR2 SNEGSKA (reference sequence). The CDR3 totals 11 residues.

This clone came up once. The chain uses TRBV29-1 and TRBJ1-1; TRBD1 aligns across 8 bases. Germline V CDR1 and CDR2: SQVTM, ANQGSEA. The CDR3 loop spans 13 amino acids. The junction had 9 bases not matched to a gene; V was cut back by 1 base and J by 11 bases. CDR3 DNA: TGCAGCGTTGAAGTTAGCCGGACAGGGATGGCTTTCTTT. This encodes CSVEVSRTGMAFF.

This chain joins TRBV11-2 and TRBJ1-1; D ambiguous. This CDR3 is 13 amino acids long. V gave up 5 bases and J gave up 4 bases, with 11 bases separating them. The germline V gene has CDR1 SGHAT and CDR2 FQNNGV. The CDR3 is CASSPDPATEAFF. The CDR3 DNA is TGTGCCAGCAGCCCGGATCCCGCCACTGAAGCTTTCTTT.

This clone appeared once. V gene TRBV7-2 combines with J gene TRBJ1-5; no definite D call. CDR1 SGHTA and CDR2 FQGNSA come from the germline V gene. The CDR3 totals 15 residues. V gave up 5 bases and J gave up 3 bases, with 14 bases separating them. The CDR3 sequence is CASSRGPSTNQPQHF. The CDR3 bases are TGTGCCAGCAGCCGTGGACCGTCGACCAATCAGCCCCAGCATTTT.

The chain employs TRBV7-3 and TRBJ2-1; 13 bases are a match to TRBD2. Trimming cost V 5 bases and J 12 bases; bases outside gene matches: 7. Germline CDR1 is SGHTA and CDR2 is FQGTGA. This CDR3 is built from 14 residues. CDR3 residues: CASSLGTSGARQFF. CDR3 nucleotides: TGTGCCAGCAGCCTTGGGACTAGCGGGGCGCGGCAGTTCTTC.

The chain carries TRBV10-3 and TRBJ2-3; 7 bases fit TRBD2. This CDR3 contains 14 residues. V lost 11 bases and J lost 1; bases outside the gene matches: 9. Germline CDR1 reads ENHRY; CDR2 reads SYGVKD. As DNA, the CDR3 is TGTGCCGCCATCAGCGGGGTTGGCACAGATACGCAGTATTTT. This sequence encodes CAAISGVGTDTQYF.